Following are 10 T cell receptor beta chains from one sample sequenced in a study of blood T cell repertoires in COVID-19. The table came from immunoSEQ multiplex PCR; TCRdb's copy has only in-frame clones and leaves some out. In the table there are more than 150,000 clones, 75% to 90% of which are singletons. Specimen: peripheral blood. The receptors shown here come from a woman aged 60-75 years with acute or convalescent COVID-19.

The chain employs TRBV9 and TRBJ2-7, with 11 positions matching TRBD1. Germline loops: CDR1 SGDLS, CDR2 YYNGEE. This CDR3 contains 13 residues. J was trimmed by 7 bases and V by 4 bases; bases with no gene match: 4. The CDR3 DNA reads TGTGCCAGCAGCTCCCGGGACAGGGGGGAGCAGTACTTC. Residues: CASSSRDRGEQYF.

The chain recombines TRBV7-9 with TRBJ1-2; D uncertain. In germline, CDR1 is SEHNR, CDR2 FQNEAQ (reference sequence). The V gene lost 2 bases and the J gene lost 4 bases, with 11 bases spanning the gap. The CDR3 has 14 amino acids. CDR3 DNA sequence: TGTGCCAGCAGCTTAATTCGGGAGGCCTATGGCTACACCTTC. Protein product: CASSLIREAYGYTF.

The CDR3 bases are TGTGCCAGCTCTTTCGGGACACTAGAAATGAACACTGAAGCTTTCTTT. This sequence encodes CASSFGTLEMNTEAFF. The chain couples TRBV18 to TRBJ1-1, with D perhaps matching TRBD1 (6 bases). In germline, CDR1 is KGHSH, CDR2 LQKENI. CDR3 length: 16 residues. Trimming pared 6 bases from V and 0 bases from J, leaving 17 bases between.

The chain links TRBV15 to TRBJ1-4; no clear D. With 0 bases removed from V and 8 bases from J, the gap between germline ends came to 7 bases. Germline CDR1 LNHNV, CDR2 YYDKDF (reference sequence). The CDR3 covers 13 residues. CDR3 region: CATSRDWQEKLFF. The CDR3 DNA is TGTGCCACCAGCAGAGATTGGCAGGAAAAACTGTTTTTT.

The CDR3, as DNA: TGTGCCAGCAGCCGACAGGGGGGGCGGACCGGGGAGCTGTTTTTT. Protein product: CASSRQGGRTGELFF. The chain employs TRBV3-1 (or the pseudogene TRBV3-2) and TRBJ2-2, with TRBD1 matching 9 bases. CDR1 and CDR2 from the germline V gene are LGHDT and YNNKEL (reference sequence). V was pared by 4 bases and J by 5 bases, with 5 bases of the junction left unmatched. The CDR3 loop spans 15 amino acids.

V and J are TRBV24-1 and TRBJ1-5; 8 nucleotides match TRBD1. This CDR3 comprises 14 residues. The V gene's germline CDR1 is KGHDR and CDR2 SFDVKD. Losses at the gene ends were 4 bases for V and 6 bases for J; bases not matched to a gene: 4. The CDR3 DNA sequence: TGTGCCACCAGTGACCCAGGGGGCGTTCAGCCCCAGCATTTT. This sequence encodes CATSDPGGVQPQHF.

The chain has TRBV18 and TRBJ1-2; D gene ambiguous. CDR1 KGHSH and CDR2 LQKENI come from the germline V gene. The ends were cut back, 2 bases at V and 4 bases at J, with 11 bases in the middle. This CDR3 is built from 14 residues. In nucleotides, the CDR3 is TGTGCCAGCTCACCATTGGAGACGGCCTATGGCTACACCTTC. Encoded protein: CASSPLETAYGYTF. Together with reference TRBV18 and TRBJ1-2, the CDR3 gives the full variable domain: NAGVMQNPRHLVRRRGQEARLRCSPMKGHSHVYWYRQLPEEGLKFMVYLQKENIIDESGMPKERFSAEFPKEGPSILRIQQVVRGDSAAYFCASSPLETAYGYTFGSGTRLTVV.

The chain carries TRBV7-2 and TRBJ1-2, with 7 bases lining up with TRBD1. The CDR3 has 16 residues. CDR1 and CDR2 from the germline V gene are SGHTA and FQGNSA. After removal of 3 bases from V and 0 bases from J, the junction contained 7 bases not matched to a gene. CDR3 bases: TGTGCCAGCAGCTTTTATCCAGGGGGAGCTAACTATGGCTACACCTTC. It specifies CASSFYPGGANYGYTF.

The chain is built from TRBV4-3 and TRBJ1-3, with a possible D match to TRBD1 (6 bases). V was pared by 0 bases and J by 0 bases, with 12 bases between. Germline V lookup: CDR1 LGHNA, CDR2 YSLEER. The CDR3 loop spans 17 amino acids. This CDR3 is CASSQDLQGYSGNTIYF. Here the CDR3 DNA reads TGCGCCAGCAGCCAAGATTTGCAGGGGTACTCTGGAAACACCATATATTTT.

The chain carries TRBV7-9 and TRBJ2-7; 11 positions match TRBD2. CDR1 is SEHNR and CDR2 is FQNEAQ in the germline V gene (reference sequence). Trimming removed 3 bases from V and 6 bases from J; junction bases left unmatched: 13. This CDR3 is built from 17 residues. The CDR3 sequence is CASSFTSGGLGLTEQYF. As DNA, the CDR3 is TGTGCCAGCAGCTTTACTAGCGGGGGTCTTGGCTTAACCGAGCAGTACTTC.